One sample yielded the 22 T cell receptor beta chains listed below, sequenced in a study of cytomegalovirus exposure and HLA in healthy donors. Primers for the PCR totalled 60 Vbeta and 13 Jbeta. Method: immunoSEQ multiplex PCR; TCRdb's copy keeps in-frame clones and lacks some. The sample shows approximately 87,000 clones, 84% of them seen only once. Sequencing was performed on PBMCs. These receptors were collected from a woman between 18 and 29 years old in good health and CMV-seropositive.

The CDR3 here is CASSSASFGQGNQPQHF. CDR3 DNA sequence: TGTGCCAGCAGCTCAGCCTCCTTCGGCCAGGGCAATCAGCCCCAGCATTTT. The rearrangement links TRBV7-9 to TRBJ1-5, with unresolved D. Trimming shortened V by 4 bases and J by 2 bases, and 18 bases separated the two germline ends. The CDR3 is 17 amino acids. CDR1 is SEHNR, CDR2 FQNEAQ, per germline (reference sequence).

The genes are TRBV4-2 and TRBJ2-7; 8 bases fit TRBD2. Germline trimming cut 3 bases from V and 1 base from J; bases unmatched to any gene: 5. The CDR3 sequence is 15 residues long. Germline CDR1 reads LGHNA; CDR2 reads YNFKEQ. The CDR3 DNA reads as TGTGCCAGCAGCCAGACGGGACTAGGGTCCTACGAGCAGTACTTC. Encoded protein: CASSQTGLGSYEQYF.

This clone is a singleton in its sample. This chain links TRBV29-1 with TRBJ2-4; D possibly corresponds to TRBD2 (7 bases). Looked up from germline, CDR1 is SQVTM and CDR2 is ANQGSEA. The length of the CDR3 is 13 residues. V was shortened by 6 bases and J by 6 bases, with 15 bases between the two germline ends. The CDR3 DNA follows: TGCAGCGTACGAGGGGGGGGGCGAAACATTCAGTACTTC. It is translated as CSVRGGGRNIQYF.

This chain uses TRBV5-6 with TRBJ2-5; 8 nucleotides align to TRBD1. V was clipped by 4 bases and J by 0 bases; unmatched bases: 11. Germline CDR1 reads SGHDT; CDR2 reads YYEEEE. This CDR3 has 17 amino acids. The CDR3 coding sequence is TGTGCCAGCAGCCCCCTCCCGGGACAGGCGCACCAAGAGACCCAGTACTTC. This sequence encodes CASSPLPGQAHQETQYF. Using reference TRBV5-6 and TRBJ2-5 for the parts outside the CDR3, the full variable domain is DAGVTQSPTHLIKTRGQQVTLRCSPKSGHDTVSWYQQALGQGPQFIFQYYEEEERQRGNFPDRFSGHQFPNYSSELNVNALLLGDSALYLCASSPLPGQAHQETQYFGPGTRLLVL.

The genes are TRBV27 and TRBJ2-7, with 9 bases fitting TRBD2. Per the germline V gene, CDR1 is MNHEY and CDR2 is SMNVEV (reference sequence). The CDR3 is made up of 16 amino acids. V lost 3 bases, J lost 2 bases, and 8 bases stayed unmatched. Here the CDR3 reads CASSLVASGITYEQYF. In DNA, the CDR3 is TGTGCCAGCAGTTTGGTGGCTAGCGGGATAACCTACGAGCAGTACTTC.

This chain links TRBV18 with TRBJ1-1; D possibly corresponds to TRBD1 (6 bases). Trimming left V 6 bases short and J 6 bases short, with 20 bases between. Germline V CDR1 and CDR2: KGHSH, LQKENI. CDR3 size: 15 residues. CDR3 loop: CASSAKGVGLAEAFF. The CDR3 DNA follows: TGTGCCAGCTCCGCCAAGGGGGTAGGACTAGCTGAAGCTTTCTTT.

The chain combines TRBV19 with TRBJ2-4; D not resolved. The CDR3 is 13 residues long. The germline V and J ends were trimmed by 7 bases and 8 bases, with 15 bases remaining between them. Germline V lookup: CDR1 LNHDA, CDR2 SQIVND (reference sequence). The CDR3 reads CASTRMDEDIQYF. The CDR3 nucleotides read TGTGCCAGTACGAGGATGGATGAGGACATTCAGTACTTC.

The genes are TRBV25-1 and TRBJ2-5, with D possibly matching TRBD2 (5 bases). The CDR3 totals 15 residues. CDR1 and CDR2 from the germline V gene are MGHDK and SYGVNS. The V end lost 3 bases, the J end lost 5 bases, and 16 bases lay between the germline ends. CDR3 DNA sequence: TGTGCCAGCAGTGAGCACGCACACGGGGAGGAGACCCAGTACTTC. Encoded protein: CASSEHAHGEETQYF.

There are a few counts of this clone. The chain has TRBV6-5 and TRBJ2-7; 8 bases fit TRBD2. The CDR3 extends over 14 amino acids. Per the germline V gene, CDR1 is MNHEY and CDR2 is SVGAGI. V gave up 6 bases and J gave up 0 bases; unmatched junction bases: 4. CDR3 DNA: TGTGCCAGCAGATTAAGCGGGAGCTCCTACGAGCAGTACTTC. The encoded protein is CASRLSGSSYEQYF.

The chain has TRBV5-1 and TRBJ1-2, with D perhaps TRBD1 (5 bases). The CDR3 runs to 16 residues. Germline CDR1 is SGHRS and CDR2 is YFSETQ. Trimming removed 0 bases from V and 5 bases from J, with 17 bases in between. CDR3 sequence reads: CASSLDTGGSLYGYTF. The CDR3 DNA follows: TGCGCCAGCAGCTTGGATACAGGCGGTTCCCTTTATGGCTACACCTTC.

This clone was recorded a few times. The chain has TRBV10-1 and TRBJ2-7; D is undetermined. The CDR3 covers 13 residues. Germline loops: CDR1 WNHNN, CDR2 SYGVQD (reference sequence). The ends were cut back, 3 bases at V and 3 bases at J, with 9 bases in the middle. The CDR3 nucleotides read TGCGCCAGCAGTGATTCCCAGGTCTACGAGCAGTACTTC. The encoded protein is CASSDSQVYEQYF.

The chain is built from TRBV5-8 and TRBJ2-7; D is unclear. The CDR3 length is 13 residues. Germline CDR1 is SGHTS and CDR2 is YDEGEE. The V end was cut by 0 bases, the J end by 2 bases, with 6 bases between. The CDR3 sequence is CASSLGTTYEQYF. The DNA for the CDR3 is TGTGCCAGCAGCTTGGGCACTACCTACGAGCAGTACTTC.

The J gene is TRBJ1-1, the V gene TRBV6-1; perhaps TRBD1 as D (6 bases). This CDR3 contains 15 residues. Germline V gives CDR1 MNHNS, CDR2 SASEGT. V lost 1 base, J lost 6 bases, and 15 bases lay in between. The CDR3: CASSEGYRDRAEAFF. The DNA for the CDR3 is TGTGCCAGCAGTGAAGGATACAGGGATAGGGCTGAAGCTTTCTTT.

The chain joins TRBV5-1 to TRBJ2-1, with a possible D match to TRBD1 (5 bases). Germline CDR1 and CDR2: SGHRS and YFSETQ. The CDR3 covers 14 residues. Trimming removed 4 bases at V and 1 base at J, with 9 bases between. CDR3 loop: CASSPDTSYNEQFF. The CDR3 nucleotides read TGCGCCAGCAGCCCGGACACATCCTACAATGAGCAGTTCTTC.

This clone appeared a single time. The chain links TRBV5-3 to TRBJ1-5, with 7 nucleotides matching TRBD1. TRBV5-3 is filed as an ORF, its function uncertain. V lost 2 bases to trimming and J lost 4 bases; unmatched junction nucleotides: 9. The CDR3 contains 16 residues. In DNA form, the CDR3 reads TGTGCCAGAAGCTTACAAATTCACAGGGGTAATCAGCCCCAGCATTTT. Its protein product is CARSLQIHRGNQPQHF.

This clone has just a few counts. The V gene is TRBV4-1, the J gene TRBJ1-1; D is unclear. Trimming removed 0 bases from V and 1 base from J, with 9 bases in between. Germline CDR1 is MGHRA and CDR2 is YSYEKL. There are 15 residues in the CDR3. The chain's CDR3 is CASSQERSQNTEAFF. As DNA, the CDR3 is TGCGCCAGCAGCCAAGAGCGGTCACAGAACACTGAAGCTTTCTTT.

The chain recombines TRBV6-5 with TRBJ2-5; D is perhaps TRBD1 (6 bases). Trimming left V 5 bases short and J 0 bases short, with 13 bases between. The germline V gene has CDR1 MNHEY and CDR2 SVGAGI. The CDR3 is 15 residues long. The CDR3 DNA is TGTGCCAGCAGTCCTGGGGGCGCGTACCAAGAGACCCAGTACTTC. This gives the protein CASSPGGAYQETQYF.

This clone has only a few counts. The chain joins TRBV29-1 to TRBJ2-1; D unclear. This CDR3 contains 10 residues. Germline V gene lookup returns CDR1 SQVTM and CDR2 ANQGSEA. The V gene lost 0 bases and the J gene lost 11 bases, with 5 bases spanning the gap. The CDR3 DNA is TGCAGCGTTGAAGACCGTCAGCAGTTCTTC. Its translation is CSVEDRQQFF.

The chain is built from TRBV25-1 and TRBJ1-1; possibly TRBD1 for D (5 bases). In germline, CDR1 is MGHDK, CDR2 SYGVNS. The CDR3 is 17 amino acids. V was shortened by 4 bases and J by 0 bases, with 18 bases between the two germline ends. CDR3 coding DNA: TGTGCCAGCAGTGTACAGGCCGCATCAGGAATGAACACTGAAGCTTTCTTT. Its translation: CASSVQAASGMNTEAFF.

The V gene is TRBV6-5, the J gene TRBJ2-1; 7 bases agree with TRBD2. CDR3 size: 15 residues. Germline V lookup: CDR1 MNHEY, CDR2 SVGAGI. V shed 8 bases and J 2 bases; nucleotides not matched to a gene: 9. The CDR3 coding sequence is TGTGCCAGCCGGGGGGACTACCAAGCCTACAATGAGCAGTTCTTC. Translation: CASRGDYQAYNEQFF.

This chain joins TRBV19 and TRBJ1-2; 8 positions match TRBD1. The V segment lost 6 bases and the J segment 3 bases; nucleotides outside the gene matches: 9. CDR1 LNHDA and CDR2 SQIVND come from the germline V gene (reference sequence). The length of the CDR3 is 15 residues. Here the CDR3 DNA reads TGTGCCAGTAGGCCCACCGGGACAGGTGACTATGGCTACACCTTC. Translating gives CASRPTGTGDYGYTF.

The chain employs TRBV7-8 and TRBJ2-5; tentative D call: TRBD2 (5 bases). In germline, CDR1 is SGHVS, CDR2 FQNEAQ. The CDR3 is 16 amino acids. With 1 base removed from V and 0 bases from J, the gap between germline ends came to 12 bases. In DNA form, the CDR3 reads TGTGCCAGCAGCTTAGAGCGGACCCTGTACCAAGAGACCCAGTACTTC. Amino acids: CASSLERTLYQETQYF.